Each of the 13 T cell receptor beta chains below was sequenced from the same sample in a study of CD8 T cells in ankylosing spondylitis. Study conclusions and caveats: Apparently characteristic of ankylosing spondylitis blood was a TCR beta motif (roughly eight highly homologous variants).

These receptors are not linked to any known antigen. TCRdb called the 5' RACE reads again in MiXCR, with one record for every CDR3 protein. In the table there are 130,000 or so distinct CDR3 sequences, 15% to 20% of which are singletons. The sequenced material came from blood, either unsorted or a sorted T cell fraction (not recorded which). Receptors originate from a male donor with ankylosing spondylitis.

This clonotype was counted only a few times. The rearrangement uses TRBV11-2 and TRBJ2-1; 7 bases line up with TRBD2. The CDR3 is 16 amino acids. With V trimmed by 0 bases and J by 8 bases, 10 bases remained unmatched. Germline CDR1 and CDR2: SGHAT and FQNNGV. CDR3 residues: CASSLDWLREFDEQFF. The CDR3 DNA follows: TGTGCCAGCAGCTTAGATTGGTTGCGGGAGTTTGATGAGCAGTTCTTC.

This clonotype was observed a few times. This rearrangement joins TRBV25-1 to TRBJ2-3; D is unresolved. The CDR3 totals 13 residues. V lost 2 bases and J lost 2, with 5 bases in between. The germline CDR1 and CDR2 sequences are MGHDK and SYGVNS. The CDR3 is CASSEKLTDTQYF. CDR3 DNA sequence: TGTGCCAGCAGTGAAAAGCTCACAGATACGCAGTATTTT.

This clonotype turned up a few times. The chain couples TRBV24-1 to TRBJ2-1; 7 positions agree with TRBD2. The CDR3 has 13 amino acids. The germline gives CDR1 KGHDR, CDR2 SFDVKD. V lost 4 bases and J lost 7; bases outside the gene matches: 3. Here the CDR3 reads CATSDLRGNEQFF. For the CDR3, the DNA is TGTGCCACCAGTGACTTGCGGGGGAATGAGCAGTTCTTC.

The chain has TRBV14 and TRBJ2-1, with a possible D match to TRBD1 (6 bases). The germline V gene encodes CDR1 SGHDN and CDR2 FVKESK. CDR3 length: 18 residues. Trimming removed 6 bases from V and 10 bases from J, with 31 bases in between. The DNA of the CDR3 is TGTGCCAGCAGGAAGACAGGTGGGGCGGGCCTTGACGGGTTGGAGCAGTTCTTC. Its translation: CASRKTGGAGLDGLEQFF.

This rearrangement joins TRBV4-2 to TRBJ2-3; 13 bases are a match to TRBD2. The CDR3 loop spans 17 amino acids. Germline V gene lookup returns CDR1 LGHNA and CDR2 YNFKEQ. Trimming took 0 bases from V and 7 from J; bases not matched to a gene: 7. CDR3 nucleotide sequence: TGTGCCAGCAGCCAAGAAAGGACTAGCGGGAGTTTAAATACGCAGTATTTT. Its translation is CASSQERTSGSLNTQYF.

This clonotype turned up a few times. The chain joins TRBV27 to TRBJ2-7, with TRBD1 identical over 10 bases. The germline CDR1 and CDR2 sequences are MNHEY and SMNVEV (reference sequence). Trimming took 3 bases from V and 5 from J; bases not matched to a gene: 10. The CDR3 sequence is 16 residues long. Here the CDR3 DNA reads TGTGCCAGCAGTTTGGTTCCCGGGACAGGGGTAGACGAGCAGTACTTC. The encoded protein is CASSLVPGTGVDEQYF.

This clonotype was recorded a few times. V is TRBV10-3 and J is TRBJ2-7; 10 bases agree with TRBD2. V gave up 2 bases and J gave up 4 bases; unmatched junction bases: 8. Per germline, CDR1 ENHRY and CDR2 SYGVKD. CDR3 size: 16 residues. The CDR3 bases are TGTGCCATCAGTGAGGAGCTCCTAGCGGGAGTTTACGAGCAGTACTTC. Amino acids: CAISEELLAGVYEQYF.

A few counts support this clonotype. This chain connects TRBV7-8 to TRBJ2-7, with D perhaps being TRBD1 or TRBD2 (6 bases each). Trimming left V 4 bases short and J 3 bases short, with 16 bases between. Germline CDR1 reads SGHVS; CDR2 reads FQNEAQ. The CDR3 totals 15 residues. CDR3 residues: CASSSGRTAHYEQYF. CDR3 nucleotides: TGTGCCAGCAGCTCAGGGAGGACAGCCCACTACGAGCAGTACTTC.

This clonotype was detected only a few times. Here the CDR3 reads CASSFYAGSYNEQFF. CDR3 bases: TGTGCCAGCAGCTTTTACGCGGGGTCTTACAATGAGCAGTTCTTC. The chain joins TRBV7-8 to TRBJ2-1; a possible D gene is TRBD2 (6 bases). The CDR3 contains 15 residues. The V end lost 3 bases, the J end lost 4 bases, and 13 bases lay between the germline ends. Germline lookup yields CDR1 SGHVS and CDR2 FQNEAQ.

This clonotype has a handful of counts. V gene TRBV10-3 combines with J gene TRBJ2-7; TRBD1 matches 10 bases. V shed 3 bases and J 3 bases; nucleotides not matched to a gene: 8. Germline values: CDR1 ENHRY, CDR2 SYGVKD. The CDR3 loop spans 16 amino acids. For the CDR3, the DNA is TGTGCCATCAGTGAAATGGCGGGACAGGGGATCTACGAGCAGTACTTC. It is translated as CAISEMAGQGIYEQYF.

This rearrangement joins TRBV2 to TRBJ2-1; no firm D call. CDR3 length: 17 amino acids. Germline V gene sequence: CDR1 SNHLY, CDR2 FYNNEI. With 4 bases removed from V and 0 bases from J, the gap between germline ends came to 16 bases. CDR3 in amino acids: CASSGELGDSSYNEQFF. The CDR3 nucleotides are TGTGCCAGCAGTGGAGAACTTGGAGATAGCTCCTACAATGAGCAGTTCTTC.

The table lists this clonotype with a few counts. The chain employs TRBV7-8 and TRBJ2-7, with 7 bases fitting TRBD2. Trimming cost V 2 bases and J 6 bases; bases outside gene matches: 10. This CDR3 has 15 residues. Germline V CDR1 and CDR2: SGHVS, FQNEAQ. The CDR3 bases are TGTGCCAGCAGCTTATTCGCGGGAGTGGCCGGCGAGCAGTACTTC. This sequence encodes CASSLFAGVAGEQYF.

This clonotype was observed at least ten times. The CDR3 DNA reads TGTGCCAGCAGCCCCGGGACTAGCGGGAACAATGAGCAGTTCTTC. Residues: CASSPGTSGNNEQFF. The chain links TRBV27 to TRBJ2-1, with TRBD2 matching over 13 bases. Looked up from germline, CDR1 is MNHEY and CDR2 is SMNVEV (reference sequence). The V and J ends lost 6 bases and 5 bases, in that order; junction bases with no gene match: 4. This CDR3 has 15 amino acids.